The entry below describes one TCR beta chain. Its specific antigen is unknown. No qualities accompany the bases; no much larger clone lies one base away. From cysteine to phenylalanine, the CDR3 is 16 amino acids long. Only the CDR3 DNA stays, 48 bases, in frame from base 1. The V end gives up 5 bases and the J end 4 bases, leaving 10 bases in the junction not matched to a gene. Based on the germline V gene, the CDR1 and CDR2 sequences are SGHVS and FQNEAQ. The time point label for this specimen denotes: baseline before first vaccination. Vaccinee samples came from UK trials COV001 and COV002, including a single-blind randomized controlled phase 2/3 trial of AZD1222 (ChAdOx1 nCoV-19) in healthy adults. For TCRbeta chain sequencing, PBMC samples from trial participants were taken at day 0 and at day 28 after the second dose. The CDR3 regions of human TCRbeta chains were analyzed by immunosequencing. For the original study's pipeline: Repertoire TCRs were matched against a reference library of SARS-CoV-2-specific TCRs generated with the MIRA antigen-specificity platform. Breadth was defined as the fraction of unique TCRs that were SARS-CoV-2-associated. Depth was defined as the fraction of total T cells that were SARS-CoV-2-associated. Using the MIRA data, each spike-specific TCR was mapped to the spike region that the TCR reacts to and placed in a CD4 or CD8 class. Log10-transformed breadth and depth values were compared by one-way ANOVA with Sidak's multiple comparisons tests. TCRdb retrieved this table from immuneACCESS and kept in-frame rearrangements only. Not all clones are present; in checked studies, unresolved V genes account for under half, and no reason is known for the remainder. That table gives V, J and clone size, and the DNA gave D and trimming. The sample table records 55,000 to 85,000 clones; 84% of these occur just once. Jointly, the top ten make up 8% to 10% of the sample.

These data belong to a study of T cell responses to AZD1222 COVID-19 vaccine (TCRdb year 2021). Looking at the study overall: AZD1222 recipients whose second dose came at about 4 weeks and those whose second dose came at about 12 weeks were combined into one group, since spike-specific TCR depth and breadth did not differ between the two schedules. Enrollment into the trials was organized by age into subgroups of 18-55, 56-69 and 70-plus years, and those subgroups contained about 160, 30 and 59 TCR-sequenced participants, respectively. A total of approximately 240 trial participants underwent TCR sequencing, of whom nearly 210 had received two doses of AZD1222 and 26 had received two doses of the MenACWY control vaccine.

The full study reports these points: Only 5 to 7 AZD1222 recipients were SARS-CoV-2 seropositive at baseline, limiting conclusions about previously exposed vaccinees. A significant rise in spike-specific TCR breadth and depth was observed after two AZD1222 doses relative to day 0 and relative to MenACWY recipients. In the small 56-69-year group, the increase in depth fell short of significance, most likely because of low power. Because no day 14 peak-response samples were available, repertoires were characterized only after the peak T cell response. CD4 TCRs associated with the vaccine covered the entire spike protein, and the dominant responses were in regions 160-218 and 743-854. Reportedly, almost half of the unique spike-specific TCRs recognized epitopes lying outside the regions that are mutated in the B.1.351 and B.1.1.7 variants. Most participants were white British and females outnumbered males, and the authors suggested that clonal diversity may have been underestimated.

Sequencing used peripheral blood, obtained on day 0 of AZD1222 vaccination. The receptor comes from an adult in good health. This chain is built from TRBV7-8 and TRBJ2-1; the central 8 bases match TRBD2. The sequenced DNA is TGTGCCAGCAGCACCCCCGGGACTAGATCGTACAATGAGCAGTTCTTC. Translated, this gives CASSTPGTRSYNEQFF.